This T cell receptor (beta chain) was captured in a study of shared clonotypes between healthy human individuals. The study's findings and limits: Clonotype sharing across a few donors was observed for roughly 5% of naive CD4 clonotypes.

Germline V gene sequence: CDR1 LNHDA, CDR2 SQIVND (reference sequence). V was pared by 8 bases and J by 2 bases, with 16 bases between. The CDR3 contains 14 residues. Here immunoSEQ multiplex PCR was the method, and the copy in TCRdb shows in-frame clones only, minus some. Found here are around 1,000,000 clones, roughly 80% of them singletons; the top ten hold roughly 0.83%. All donors qualified as healthy HIV-negative adults and had experienced no recent acute infections or vaccinations. The investigators split CD4+ cells into a CD45RA+ naive subset and a CD45RA-negative memory subset. A few counts support this clone. Its specificity is unknown.

The chain joins TRBV19 to TRBJ2-7, with D perhaps TRBD1 (6 bases). The receptor was isolated from a man between 18 and 29 years old in good health. Some clones in this sample may be carry-over from other donors' samples. The sample consisted of memory CD4+ T cells from PBMCs. Subset noted: CD45RA-negative fraction. In DNA, the CDR3 is TGTGCCAGTTCTGGACAGTTCCTAACCTACGAGCAGTACTTC. This gives the protein CASSGQFLTYEQYF. Full variable domain (rest looked up from reference TRBV19 and TRBJ2-7): DGGITQSPKYLFRKEGQNVTLSCEQNLNHDAMYWYRQDPGQGLRLIYYSQIVNDFQKGDIAEGYSVSREKKESFPLTVTSAQKNPTAFYLCASSGQFLTYEQYFGPGTRLTVT.